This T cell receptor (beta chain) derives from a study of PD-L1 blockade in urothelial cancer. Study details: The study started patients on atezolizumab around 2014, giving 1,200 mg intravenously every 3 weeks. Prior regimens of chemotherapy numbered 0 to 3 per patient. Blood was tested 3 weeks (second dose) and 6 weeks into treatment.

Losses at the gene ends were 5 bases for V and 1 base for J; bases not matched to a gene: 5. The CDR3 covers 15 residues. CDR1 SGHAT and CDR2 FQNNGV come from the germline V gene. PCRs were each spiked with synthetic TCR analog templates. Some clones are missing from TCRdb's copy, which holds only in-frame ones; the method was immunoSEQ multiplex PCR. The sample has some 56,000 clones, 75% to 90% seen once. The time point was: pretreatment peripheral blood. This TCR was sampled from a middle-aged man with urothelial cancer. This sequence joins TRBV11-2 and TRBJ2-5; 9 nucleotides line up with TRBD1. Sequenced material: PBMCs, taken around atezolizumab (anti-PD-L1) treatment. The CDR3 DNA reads TGTGCCAGCAGCAGGGGACAGGGTCCCCAAGAGACCCAGTACTTC. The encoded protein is CASSRGQGPQETQYF.